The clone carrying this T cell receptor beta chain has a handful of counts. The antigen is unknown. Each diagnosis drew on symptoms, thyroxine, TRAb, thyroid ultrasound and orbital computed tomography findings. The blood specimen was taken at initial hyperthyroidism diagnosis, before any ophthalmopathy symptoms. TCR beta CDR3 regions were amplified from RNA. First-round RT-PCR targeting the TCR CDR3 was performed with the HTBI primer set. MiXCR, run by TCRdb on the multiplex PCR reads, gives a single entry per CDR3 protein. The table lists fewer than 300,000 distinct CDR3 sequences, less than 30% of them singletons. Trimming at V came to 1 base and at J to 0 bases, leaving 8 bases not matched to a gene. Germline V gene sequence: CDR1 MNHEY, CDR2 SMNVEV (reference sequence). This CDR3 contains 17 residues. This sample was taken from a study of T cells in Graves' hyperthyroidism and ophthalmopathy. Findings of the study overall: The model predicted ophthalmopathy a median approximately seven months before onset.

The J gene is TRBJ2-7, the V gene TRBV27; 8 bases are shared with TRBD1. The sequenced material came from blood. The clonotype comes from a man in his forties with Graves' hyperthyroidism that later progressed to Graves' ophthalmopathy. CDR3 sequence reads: CASSLLSRTGSSYEQYF. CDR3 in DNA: TGTGCCAGCAGTTTATTATCCCGGACAGGGAGCTCCTACGAGCAGTACTTC.